The T cell receptor (beta chain) described here comes from a study of response to subunit inactivated influenza vaccine. Each CDR3 protein is one row after TCRdb ran MiXCR on the RT-PCR reads. The repertoire has around 750,000 distinct CDR3 sequences, around 21% of them found once; the top ten carry roughly a tenth. Comments on this clonotype: Its antigen is as yet unknown.

Study-wide results and caveats: After each seasonal influenza vaccination, few new T cells are recruited, the authors suggested.

V lost 0 bases and J 2 bases, leaving 12 bases between the germline ends. This CDR3 comprises 16 residues. The germline gives CDR1 SGHRS, CDR2 YFSETQ. This receptor was identified in a man aged 45-60 years who received an inactivated influenza vaccine. The chain recombines TRBV5-1 with TRBJ2-1, with D possibly being TRBD1 (5 bases). The sample was PBMCs from blood, taken 5 to 6 days after vaccination. The chain's CDR3 is CASSLGDRLPYNEQFF. The CDR3 DNA reads TGCGCCAGCAGCTTGGGTGACAGACTGCCCTACAATGAGCAGTTCTTC.